This TCR beta chain was sequenced in a study of cytomegalovirus exposure and HLA in healthy donors. Unmatched junction bases numbered 20, after V lost 4 bases and J lost 4 bases. This CDR3 contains 19 residues. CDR1 is SGHRS, CDR2 YFSETQ, per germline. The PCR had 60 Vbeta and 13 Jbeta primers. The table came from immunoSEQ multiplex PCR; TCRdb's copy has only in-frame clones and leaves some out. The sample contains about 200,000 clones, 75% to 85% of which appear only once. The chain has TRBV5-1 and TRBJ2-3; 8 bases match TRBD2. Material: PBMCs. The sequence derives from a woman aged 45 to 65 in good health and CMV-seronegative. CDR3 nucleotide sequence: TGCGCCAGCAGCGGCCTGGGCGGGGGGCCCAACCTCTATCCAGATACGCAGTATTTT. Encoded protein: CASSGLGGGPNLYPDTQYF.